This T cell receptor beta chain comes out of a study of neurological immune-mediated disorders. The overall study: Of roughly 34 multiple sclerosis patients, some 30 were relapsing-remitting and 3 secondary progressive.

This clonotype was detected many times. 5'RACE with 10-nucleotide random UMIs generated the cDNA. TCRdb re-analysed the 5' RACE reads in MiXCR, keeping a single row per CDR3 protein. The repertoire holds about 65,000 distinct CDR3 sequences, with approximately 4.2% as singletons. Trimming stripped 1 base from V and 1 base from J, with 11 bases between. The CDR3 consists of 15 residues. Germline assignment: CDR1 LGHNA and CDR2 YNFKEQ. The clonotype originates from a man in his fifties with multiple sclerosis. This chain connects TRBV4-2 to TRBJ2-7; no clear D. The sample consisted of PBMCs. The CDR3 DNA reads TGTGCCAGCAGCCAAGGGTTGACTCATTCCTACGAGCAGTACTTC. This encodes CASSQGLTHSYEQYF.